Below, one TCR beta chain is given with its context. It was genomic DNA that served as the template for profiling TCR beta VDJ and CDR3. TCRdb re-called the reads through MiXCR, storing one row per CDR3 protein. The table shows about 260,000 distinct CDR3 sequences, with around 82% occurring only once. These data are taken from a study of CD8+CD57+ T cells in acquired aplastic anemia. Study background: The mean DNA yield obtained from sorted CD4+ and CD8+ cells came to about 3 ug.

Germline CDR1 and CDR2: SGHTA and FQGNSA. The trim removed 5 bases at V and 9 bases at J, leaving 6 bases unmatched. The CDR3 loop spans 14 amino acids. Patients included in sequencing had previously demonstrated CD8+CD57+ cell expansion by flow cytometry. Acquired aplastic anemia of severe grade affected all patients. The study sampled blood from patients who had received no therapy. The sequence was collected from a human donor with aplastic anemia. The source material was sorted CD4+, CD8+, or CD8+CD57+ T cells (not recorded which) from PBMCs. This sequence joins TRBV7-2 and TRBJ2-1; 11 nucleotides align to TRBD2. The CDR3 DNA reads as TGTACCAGCAGCAACACTAGCGGGGGAGGTGAGCAGTTCTTC. Translated, it gives CTSSNTSGGGEQFF.